This T cell receptor beta chain was captured by sequencing in a study of cytomegalovirus exposure and HLA in healthy donors. A remark on this clone: The antigen is undetermined.

The CDR3 has 17 residues. Germline V gives CDR1 MNHEY, CDR2 SMNVEV (reference sequence). J gave up 8 bases and V 1 base, and 12 bases lay outside the gene matches. Overall study results and limits: Reports indicate that TCR beta sequences accurately predicted the HLA-A and HLA-B alleles of most subjects. Indistinguishable V segments such as TRBV6-2 and TRBV6-3 were excluded. Common viral pathogens were later found to be apparently linked to several of the most significant clusters. Investigators reported more than 150 TCR beta chains as tied to cytomegalovirus.

60 Vbeta and 13 Jbeta primers were used in PCR. Libraries were prepared by immunoSEQ multiplex PCR; TCRdb keeps only in-frame clonotypes and omits some of them. This repertoire includes about 55,000 clones. This TCR came from a woman aged 55 to 70 in good health and CMV-seropositive. Sequenced: PBMCs. The chain links TRBV27 to TRBJ1-4, with 8 bases lining up with TRBD1. CDR3 loop: CASSLYLPGGDGEKLFF. The CDR3 DNA is TGTGCCAGCAGTTTATACTTGCCAGGGGGCGATGGAGAAAAACTGTTTTTT.